The 5 T cell receptor beta chains reported below all come from one sample, sequenced in a study of immune cell composition in non-small cell lung cancer. Measured with immunoSEQ multiplex PCR; TCRdb has only the in-frame clones, and not every one. Among almost 7,000 clones listed, 70% were seen once. What was sequenced was lung tumor tissue. The source is a human donor with non-small cell lung cancer.

The chain combines TRBV19 with TRBJ2-3; a weak D match, TRBD2 (7 bases). This CDR3 has 16 residues. The V gene's germline CDR1 is LNHDA and CDR2 SQIVND (reference sequence). V gave up 3 bases and J gave up 4 bases, with 17 bases separating them. Here the CDR3 DNA reads TGTGCCAGTAGTATCGGGGGCGGGAGAGTAGCAGATACGCAGTATTTT. Translated, it gives CASSIGGGRVADTQYF.

This clone was detected a few times. V gene TRBV30 combines with J gene TRBJ2-7; 10 bases are a match to TRBD1. The CDR3 length is 15 residues. J lost 7 bases, V lost 1 base, and 10 bases had no gene match. CDR1 is GTSNPN, CDR2 SVGIG, per germline (reference sequence). The CDR3 sequence: CAWSGPRQGAGEQYF. For the CDR3, the DNA is TGTGCCTGGAGTGGGCCGAGACAGGGGGCAGGGGAGCAGTACTTC.

The chain has TRBV19 and TRBJ2-1, with unresolved D. The ends were cut back, 7 bases at V and 0 bases at J, with 16 bases in the middle. Germline V gives CDR1 LNHDA, CDR2 SQIVND (reference sequence). The CDR3 spans 16 residues. CDR3 sequence reads: CASKEVVDSSYNEQFF. The CDR3 DNA is TGTGCCAGTAAAGAAGTGGTCGATAGCTCCTACAATGAGCAGTTCTTC.

V usage is TRBV6-5 and J usage is TRBJ2-2; possible D gene TRBD2, 5 bases. Germline lookup yields CDR1 MNHEY and CDR2 SVGAGI. The CDR3 is made up of 13 amino acids. V dropped 7 bases and J dropped 6 bases, with 12 bases sitting between them. As DNA, the CDR3 is TGTGCCAGCAAAGCGGCACTCCCCGGGGAGCTGTTTTTT. It codes for CASKAALPGELFF.

A note on this clone: In this CDR3 the conserved last residue, phenylalanine or tryptophan, is missing, so a read error is likely. The chain joins TRBV11-2 to TRBJ2-7, with D possibly matching TRBD2 (5 bases). There are 14 residues in the CDR3. Germline CDR1 SGHAT, CDR2 FQNNGV. With 0 bases removed from V and 4 bases from J, the gap between germline ends came to 10 bases. The CDR3 bases are TGTGCCAGCAGCTTAGACCTAGCCTCTTACGAGCAGTACCTC. This translates into CASSLDLASYEQYL.